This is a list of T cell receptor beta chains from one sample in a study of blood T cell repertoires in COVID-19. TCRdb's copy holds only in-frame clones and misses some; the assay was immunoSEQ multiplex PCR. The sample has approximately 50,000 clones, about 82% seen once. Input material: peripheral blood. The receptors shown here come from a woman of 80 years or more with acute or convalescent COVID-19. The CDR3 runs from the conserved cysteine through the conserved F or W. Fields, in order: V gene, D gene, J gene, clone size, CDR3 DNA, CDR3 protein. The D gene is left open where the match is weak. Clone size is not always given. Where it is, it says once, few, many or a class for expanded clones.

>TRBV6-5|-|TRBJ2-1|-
TGTGCCAGTGGGTTAGGGGGGGCCGTTGAGCAGTTCTTC
CASGLGGAVEQFF
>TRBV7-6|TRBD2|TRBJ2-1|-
TGTGCCAGCAGCCCAGGGACTAGCGGAGCCCCCTATGAGCAGTTCTTC
CASSPGTSGAPYEQFF
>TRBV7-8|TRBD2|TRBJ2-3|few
TGTGCCAGCAGCTTAAGACTAGCGGGAGGCACAGATACGCAGTATTTT
CASSLRLAGGTDTQYF
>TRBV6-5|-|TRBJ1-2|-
TGTGCCAGCAGTTACGGGCGGGACTATGGCTACACCTTC
CASSYGRDYGYTF
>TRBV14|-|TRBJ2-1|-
TGTGCCAGCAGCCAAGAGAGGACAGTCCCCGAATGGAATGAGCAGTTCTTC
CASSQERTVPEWNEQFF
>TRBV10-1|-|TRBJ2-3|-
TGCGCCAGCAGTGAGTCCGCAGATACGCAGTATTTT
CASSESADTQYF
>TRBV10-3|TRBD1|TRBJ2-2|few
TGTGCCATCAGTCCGACAGGGGGCACCGGGGAGCTGTTTTTT
CAISPTGGTGELFF
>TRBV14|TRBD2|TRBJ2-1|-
TGTGCCAGCAGCCAAGAGCCATGGGGGGGGGCCTACAATGAGCAGTTCTTC
CASSQEPWGGAYNEQFF
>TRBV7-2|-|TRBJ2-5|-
TGTGCCAGCAGCTACTCCCATGGGCCACAAGAGACCCAGTACTTC
CASSYSHGPQETQYF
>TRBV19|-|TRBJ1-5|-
TGTGCCAGTAGTATGGAGAGCAATCAGCCCCAGCATTTT
CASSMESNQPQHF
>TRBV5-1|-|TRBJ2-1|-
TGCGCCAGCAGCTTGGGGGTTAGTGAGAGGGTATACAATGAGCAGTTCTTC
CASSLGVSERVYNEQFF
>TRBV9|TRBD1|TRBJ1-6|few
TGTGCCAGCAGCGTATCACCGGGACAGGGGGATTCACCCCTCCACTTT
CASSVSPGQGDSPLHF
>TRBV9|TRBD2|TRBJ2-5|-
TGTGCCAGCAGCCTCCGGACTAGCGGGGACCAAGAGACCCAGTACTTC
CASSLRTSGDQETQYF
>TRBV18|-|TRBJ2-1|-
TGTGCCAGCTCAGATCAGGGTCTCGAGCAGTTCTTC
CASSDQGLEQFF
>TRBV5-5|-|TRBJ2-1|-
TGTGCCAGCAGCCCGGGACTTTACAATGAGCAGTTCTTC
CASSPGLYNEQFF
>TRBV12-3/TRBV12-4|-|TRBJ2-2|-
TGTGCCAGCAAGTCGGGTGGGCTGTTTTTT
CASKSGGLFF
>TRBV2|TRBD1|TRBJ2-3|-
TGTGCCAGCAGCCGGGACAGGGTGGCAGATACGCAGTATTTT
CASSRDRVADTQYF
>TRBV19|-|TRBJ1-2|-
TGTGCCAGTAGTATACCCCTCTCCCCAGGTCAGGATGGCTACACCTTC
CASSIPLSPGQDGYTF
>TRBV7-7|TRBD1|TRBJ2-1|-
TGTGCTAGCAGCCAGGGACAGGACTTCTACAATGAGCAGTTCTTC
CASSQGQDFYNEQFF
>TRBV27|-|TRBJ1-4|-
TGTGCCAGCAGTTTTGAGGCTCACGGGACTAATGAAAAACTGTTTTTT
CASSFEAHGTNEKLFF
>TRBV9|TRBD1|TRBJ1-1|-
TGTGCCAGCAGCGTAGGACCGACAGGGGGCGACGCTTTCTTT
CASSVGPTGGDAFF
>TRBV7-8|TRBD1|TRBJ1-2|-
TGTGCCAGCAGCTCATGGGGACAGGGAGGTGGCTACACCTTC
CASSSWGQGGGYTF
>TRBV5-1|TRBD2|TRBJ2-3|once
TGCGCCAGCAGCTTAAGCGGGAGAGGACCAGATACGCAGTATTTT
CASSLSGRGPDTQYF
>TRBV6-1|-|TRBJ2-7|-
TGTGCCAGCAGTGAAGTGGGCACCTCTTCCTACGAGCAGTACTTC
CASSEVGTSSYEQYF
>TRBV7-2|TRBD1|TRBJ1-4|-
TGTGCCAGCAGCTTGGGCGGGACAGGGGACGAAAAACTGTTTTTT
CASSLGGTGDEKLFF
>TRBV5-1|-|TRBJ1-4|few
TGCGCCAGCAGCTTAGGGGACACTAGAACTAATGAAAAACTGTTTTTT
CASSLGDTRTNEKLFF
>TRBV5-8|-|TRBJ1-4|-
TGTGCCAGCAGCTTGGGATGGGGGGACGTCGCTAATGAAAAACTGTTTTTT
CASSLGWGDVANEKLFF
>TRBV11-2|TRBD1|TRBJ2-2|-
TGTGCCAGCAGCTTTTTTCTTCGTGGACAGGTTTCAACCGGGGAGCTGTTTTTT
CASSFFLRGQVSTGELFF
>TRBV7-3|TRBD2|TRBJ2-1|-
TGTGCCAGCAGTCCACTAGCGGGAGGTTCTCATGAGCAGTTCTTC
CASSPLAGGSHEQFF
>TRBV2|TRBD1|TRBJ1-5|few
TGTGCCAGCAGTGGACCGGCAGGGGGATGGAATCAGCCCCAGCATTTT
CASSGPAGGWNQPQHF
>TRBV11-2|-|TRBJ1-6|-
TGTGCCAGCACTGGGACATCGGGCTCCTATAATTCACCCCTCCACTTT
CASTGTSGSYNSPLHF
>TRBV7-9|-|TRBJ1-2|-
TGTGCCAGCAGCTTAGCGGGCCGTGTCAGCTACACCTTC
CASSLAGRVSYTF
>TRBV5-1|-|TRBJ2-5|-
TGCGCCAGCAGCTTGGCCCTAACTAGTTCGGAGACCCAGTACTTC
CASSLALTSSETQYF
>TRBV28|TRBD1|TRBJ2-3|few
TGTGCCAGCAGTCGACAGGGGAATCGGAATACGCAGTATTTT
CASSRQGNRNTQYF
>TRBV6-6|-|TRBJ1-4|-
TGTGCCAGCAGTTACCCGAGGGGGGGAAAACTGTTTTTT
CASSYPRGGKLFF
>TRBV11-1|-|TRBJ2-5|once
TGTGCCAGCAGCCCTCAAGAGACCCAGTACTTC
CASSPQETQYF
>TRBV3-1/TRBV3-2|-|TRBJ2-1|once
TGTGCCAGCAGCCAAGGAAAGAGCTCCTACAATGAGCAGTTCTTC
CASSQGKSSYNEQFF
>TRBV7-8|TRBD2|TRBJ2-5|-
TGTGCCAGCAGCTTACCGGAGGGTGATAGCGGGAGGCCCGGGGAGACCCAGTACTTC
CASSLPEGDSGRPGETQYF
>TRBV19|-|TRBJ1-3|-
TGTGCCAGTAGTATTGGGGGCGGCACTGGAAACACCATATATTTT
CASSIGGGTGNTIYF
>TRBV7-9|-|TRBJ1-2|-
TGTGCCAGCAGCTTGGCACAGACTAACTATGGCTACACCTTC
CASSLAQTNYGYTF
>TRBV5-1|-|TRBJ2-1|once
TGCGCCAGCAGCTTGGCCGTCGGAGCTAGTACCAATGAGCAGTTCTTC
CASSLAVGASTNEQFF
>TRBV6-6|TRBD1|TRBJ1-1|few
TGTGCCAGCAGGGACACAGGGGTGGTTGAGAACACTGAAGCTTTCTTT
CASRDTGVVENTEAFF
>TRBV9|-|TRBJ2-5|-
TGTGCCAGCAGCCCCCGGATGTCGGCGGGGCAAGAGACCCAGTACTTC
CASSPRMSAGQETQYF
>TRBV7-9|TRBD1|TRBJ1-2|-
TGTGCCAGCAACCGACAGGGGTGGGGCTACACCTTC
CASNRQGWGYTF
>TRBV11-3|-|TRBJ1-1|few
TGTGCCAGCAGGTCAGGGGCCACTGAAGCTTTCTTT
CASRSGATEAFF
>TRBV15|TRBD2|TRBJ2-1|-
TGTGCCACCAGCAGGGGACTAGAGCGTTTTGGTGAGCAGTTCTTC
CATSRGLERFGEQFF
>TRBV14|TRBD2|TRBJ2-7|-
TGTGCCAGCAGCGATTCGCGGGGGGTTGGCGAGCAGTACTTC
CASSDSRGVGEQYF
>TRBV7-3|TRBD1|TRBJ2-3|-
TGTGCCAGCACCCCGGGGACAGGGGGCGTGACAGATACGCAGTATTTT
CASTPGTGGVTDTQYF